The clone carrying this T cell receptor (beta chain) has more than one count but fewer than ten. The data originate from a study of cytomegalovirus exposure and HLA in healthy donors. V was shortened by 3 bases and J by 5 bases, with 13 bases between the two germline ends. Germline V gene data show CDR1 as KGHSH and CDR2 as LQKENI. The CDR3 sequence is 15 residues long. It was with 60 Vbeta and 13 Jbeta primers that the PCR ran. Only in-frame clones appear in the TCRdb table, and some are missing; sequencing was by immunoSEQ multiplex PCR. The repertoire holds approximately 190,000 clones, 82% seen once, with about 1.7% in the top ten.

Sequenced material: PBMCs. This sequence originates from a woman between 18 and 29 years old in good health and CMV-seronegative. V gene TRBV18 combines with J gene TRBJ2-2; D is ambiguous. The DNA for the CDR3 is TGTGCCAGCTCACCCTCGGGTTCACCGACCGGGGAGCTGTTTTTT. The encoded protein is CASSPSGSPTGELFF.